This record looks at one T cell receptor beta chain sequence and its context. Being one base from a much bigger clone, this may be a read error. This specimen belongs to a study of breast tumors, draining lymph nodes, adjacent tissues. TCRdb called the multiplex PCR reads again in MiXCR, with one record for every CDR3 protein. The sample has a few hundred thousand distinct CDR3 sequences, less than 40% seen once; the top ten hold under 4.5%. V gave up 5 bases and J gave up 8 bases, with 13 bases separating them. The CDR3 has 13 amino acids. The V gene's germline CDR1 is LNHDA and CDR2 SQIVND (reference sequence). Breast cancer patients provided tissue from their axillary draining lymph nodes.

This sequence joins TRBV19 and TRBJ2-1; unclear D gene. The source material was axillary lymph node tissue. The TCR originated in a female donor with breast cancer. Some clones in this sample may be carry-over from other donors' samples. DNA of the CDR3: TGTGCCAGTAGTGTAACCCTTAGGGATGAGCAGTTCTTC. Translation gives CASSVTLRDEQFF.